A single sample is the source of the 8 T cell receptor beta chains below, sequenced in a study of cytotoxic CD8 clonotypes in ibrutinib-treated CLL. Profiled with immunoSEQ multiplex PCR; TCRdb holds only in-frame clones, not every one. This repertoire shows 70,000 to 80,000 clones, over 75% found once; its top ten account for roughly 7.5%. The starting material was PBMCs, obtained at disease progression, from a patient treated with ibrutinib. These receptors all stem from a human donor with chronic lymphocytic leukemia.

The genes are TRBV4-1 and TRBJ2-7, with 12 bases lining up with TRBD2. The germline gives CDR1 MGHRA, CDR2 YSYEKL. The CDR3 extends over 15 amino acids. The V gene end was trimmed by 1 base and the J gene end by 3 bases; junction bases not matched to a gene: 1. As DNA, the CDR3 is TGCGCCAGCAGCCAAGGGACTAGCGGGATCTACGAGCAGTACTTC. Translation: CASSQGTSGIYEQYF.

The chain couples TRBV11-1 to TRBJ1-2, with a tentative D call TRBD1 (5 bases). There are 15 residues in the CDR3. Germline-derived CDR1 and CDR2 are SGHAT and FQDESV (reference sequence). The germline V and J ends were trimmed by 5 bases and 6 bases, with 19 bases remaining between them. The CDR3 reads CASSPRQGAHHGYTF. Here the CDR3 DNA reads TGTGCCAGCAGCCCCCGGCAGGGTGCGCATCATGGCTACACCTTC.

This chain connects TRBV29-1 to TRBJ1-2; 7 bases line up with TRBD1. CDR3 length: 15 amino acids. Trimming removed 7 bases from V and 0 bases from J; junction bases left unmatched: 11. Germline-derived CDR1 and CDR2 are SQVTM and ANQGSEA. The CDR3 protein is CSASEGAGSNYGYTF. In nucleotides, the CDR3 is TGCAGCGCCTCAGAGGGGGCAGGCTCTAACTATGGCTACACCTTC.

This chain connects TRBV4-1 to TRBJ1-3; 7 bases are shared with TRBD1. V dropped 4 bases and J dropped 0; count of bases not matched to a gene: 6. Germline CDR1 reads MGHRA; CDR2 reads YSYEKL. The CDR3 covers 16 residues. The CDR3 coding sequence is TGCGCCAGCAGCCCCGCCCGGGACAGCTCTGGAAACACCATATATTTT. This codes for CASSPARDSSGNTIYF.

The V gene is TRBV6-5, the J gene TRBJ1-2; D is possibly TRBD1 (6 bases). The CDR3 loop spans 13 amino acids. The germline gives CDR1 MNHEY, CDR2 SVGAGI. The germline V and J ends were trimmed by 6 bases and 4 bases, with 12 bases remaining between them. The CDR3 is CASSLTGFYGYTF. For the CDR3, the DNA is TGTGCCAGCAGCCTGACAGGCTTCTATGGCTACACCTTC.

The chain links TRBV5-5 to TRBJ2-7; 13 nucleotides line up with TRBD2. This CDR3 region has 17 residues. Unmatched junction bases numbered 11, after V lost 4 bases and J lost 4 bases. In germline, CDR1 is SGHKS, CDR2 YYEKEE (reference sequence). In nucleotides, the CDR3 is TGTGCCAGCAGCCGACTAGCGGGGGGCTTTGACCTATACGAGCAGTACTTC. It translates to CASSRLAGGFDLYEQYF. Variable domain in full (rest from reference TRBV5-5 and TRBJ2-7): DAGVTQSPTHLIKTRGQQVTLRCSPISGHKSVSWYQQVLGQGPQFIFQYYEKEERGRGNFPDRFSARQFPNYSSELNVNALLLGDSALYLCASSRLAGGFDLYEQYFGPGTRLTVT.

V usage is TRBV11-2 and J usage is TRBJ1-2; D possibly corresponds to TRBD1 (6 bases). V gave up 5 bases and J gave up 0 bases, with 13 bases separating them. From germline, CDR1 is SGHAT and CDR2 FQNNGV. This CDR3 comprises 15 residues. CDR3 in DNA: TGTGCCAGCAGCCCCACTAGACAGGCTAACTATGGCTACACCTTC. Its translation: CASSPTRQANYGYTF. Complete variable domain (other parts from reference TRBV11-2 and TRBJ1-2): EAGVAQSPRYKIIEKRQSVAFWCNPISGHATLYWYQQILGQGPKLLIQFQNNGVVDDSQLPKDRFSAERLKGVDSTLKIQPAKLEDSAVYLCASSPTRQANYGYTFGSGTRLTVV.

This clone was seen a few times. The rearrangement uses TRBV5-1 and TRBJ1-3; D is uncertain. Germline V gene lookup returns CDR1 SGHRS and CDR2 YFSETQ. The CDR3 spans 14 residues. Trimming stripped 0 bases from V and 7 bases from J, with 11 bases between. The CDR3 DNA reads TGCGCCAGCAGCTTGGGTTACGGAATCAACACCATATATTTT. It translates to CASSLGYGINTIYF.